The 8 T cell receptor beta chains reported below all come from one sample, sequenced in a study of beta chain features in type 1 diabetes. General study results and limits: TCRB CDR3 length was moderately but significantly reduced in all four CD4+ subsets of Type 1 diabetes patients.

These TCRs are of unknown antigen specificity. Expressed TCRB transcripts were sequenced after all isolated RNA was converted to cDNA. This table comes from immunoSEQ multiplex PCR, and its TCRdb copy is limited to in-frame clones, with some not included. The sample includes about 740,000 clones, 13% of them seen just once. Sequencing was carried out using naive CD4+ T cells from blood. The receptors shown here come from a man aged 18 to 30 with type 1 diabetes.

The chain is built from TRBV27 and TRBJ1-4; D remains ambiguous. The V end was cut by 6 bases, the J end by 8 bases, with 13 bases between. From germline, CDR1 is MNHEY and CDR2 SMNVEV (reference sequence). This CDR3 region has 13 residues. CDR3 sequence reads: CASRPTMPEKLFF. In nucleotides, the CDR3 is TGTGCCAGCAGGCCTACTATGCCGGAAAAACTGTTTTTT.

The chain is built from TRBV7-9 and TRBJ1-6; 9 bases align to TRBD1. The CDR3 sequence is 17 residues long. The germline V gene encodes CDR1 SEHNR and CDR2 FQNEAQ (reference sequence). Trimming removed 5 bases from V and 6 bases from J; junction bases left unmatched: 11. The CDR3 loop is CASSPSHRDRANSPLHF. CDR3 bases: TGTGCCAGCAGCCCCTCACATCGGGACAGGGCTAATTCACCCCTCCACTTT.

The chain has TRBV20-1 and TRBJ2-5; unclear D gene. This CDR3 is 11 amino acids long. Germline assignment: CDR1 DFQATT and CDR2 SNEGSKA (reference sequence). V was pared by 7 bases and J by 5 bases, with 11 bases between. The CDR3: CSVGGRETQYF. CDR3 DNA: TGCAGTGTCGGCGGTAGGGAGACCCAGTACTTC.

The CDR3 loop reads CASSTHGGQNYGYTF. In nucleotides, the CDR3 is TGTGCCAGCAGTACCCACGGGGGGCAGAACTATGGCTACACCTTC. The chain couples TRBV2 to TRBJ1-2; maybe TRBD1 (6 bases). Trimming left V 5 bases short and J 2 bases short, with 15 bases between. The CDR3 has 15 amino acids. Germline values: CDR1 SNHLY, CDR2 FYNNEI.

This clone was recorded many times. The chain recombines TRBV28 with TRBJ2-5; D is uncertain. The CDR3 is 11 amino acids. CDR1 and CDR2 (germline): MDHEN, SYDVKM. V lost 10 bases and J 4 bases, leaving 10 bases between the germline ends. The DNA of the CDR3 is TGTGCCACCTTCAAGCCAGAGACCCAGTACTTC. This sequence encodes CATFKPETQYF.

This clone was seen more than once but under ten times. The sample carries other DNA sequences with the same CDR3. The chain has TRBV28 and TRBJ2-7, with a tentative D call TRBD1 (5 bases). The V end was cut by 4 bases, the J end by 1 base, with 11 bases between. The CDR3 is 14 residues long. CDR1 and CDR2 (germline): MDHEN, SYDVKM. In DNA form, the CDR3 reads TGTGCCAGCAGTTCACCAGGGCCATCCTACGAGCAGTACTTC. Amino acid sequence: CASSSPGPSYEQYF.

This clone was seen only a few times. CDR3 bases: TGTGCCAGCAGATTCGAGGGGGGCCCTCAGCCCCAGCATTTT. This gives the protein CASRFEGGPQPQHF. The chain joins TRBV28 to TRBJ1-5; possibly TRBD1 for D (6 bases). The CDR3 length is 14 residues. Trimming removed 6 bases from V and 6 bases from J, with 15 bases in between. Germline loops: CDR1 MDHEN, CDR2 SYDVKM. Drawing the rest from reference TRBV28 and TRBJ1-5, the complete variable domain is DVKVTQSSRYLVKRTGEKVFLECVQDMDHENMFWYRQDPGLGLRLIYFSYDVKMKEKGDIPEGYSVSREKKERFSLILESASTNQTSMYLCASRFEGGPQPQHFGDGTRLSIL.

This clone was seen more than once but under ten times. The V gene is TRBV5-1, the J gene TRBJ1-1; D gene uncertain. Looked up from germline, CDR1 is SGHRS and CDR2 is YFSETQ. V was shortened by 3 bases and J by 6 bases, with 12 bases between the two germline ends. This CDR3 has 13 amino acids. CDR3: CASSSVASAEAFF. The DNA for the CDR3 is TGCGCCAGCAGCTCAGTAGCCAGCGCTGAAGCTTTCTTT. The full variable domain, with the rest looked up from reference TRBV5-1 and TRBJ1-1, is KAGVTQTPRYLIKTRGQQVTLSCSPISGHRSVSWYQQTPGQGLQFLFEYFSETQRNKGNFPGRFSGRQFSNSRSEMNVSTLELGDSALYLCASSSVASAEAFFGQGTRLTVV.